This T cell receptor (beta chain) was observed in a study of blood T cell repertoires in COVID-19. Profiled with immunoSEQ multiplex PCR; TCRdb holds only in-frame clones, not every one. The data hold about 430,000 clones, with about 88% observed a single time. The ends were cut back, 3 bases at V and 5 bases at J, with 11 bases in the middle. This CDR3 spans 15 amino acids. Looked up from germline, CDR1 is LGHNA and CDR2 is YSLEER. The sequence was obtained from a woman under 30 who had been exposed to COVID-19. The sequencing input was PBMCs or T cells enriched from blood (not recorded which). The chain uses TRBV4-3 and TRBJ1-6; a possible D gene is TRBD1 (6 bases). CDR3 sequence: CASSQGHSNNSPLHF. CDR3 nucleotides: TGCGCCAGCAGCCAGGGACATTCGAATAATTCACCCCTCCACTTT.